This TCR beta chain was found in a study of control samples from healthy donors and cancer patients. Trimming removed 3 bases from V and 4 bases from J, with 9 bases in between. Germline lookup yields CDR1 KGHSH and CDR2 LQKENI. The CDR3 contains 13 residues. Produced via immunoSEQ multiplex PCR; TCRdb's table is partial and in-frame only. The profile shows about 75,000 clones, roughly 92% of them singletons. The sample comprised blood. The chain recombines TRBV18 with TRBJ1-2, with D possibly being TRBD1 (6 bases). The origin of this receptor is a woman in her thirties or forties in good health. CDR3: CASSPVDSYGYTF. The CDR3 nucleotides are TGTGCCAGCTCACCGGTGGACAGCTATGGCTACACCTTC.